This TCR beta chain comes out of a study of T cells in Graves' hyperthyroidism and ophthalmopathy (dated by TCRdb to between 2018 and 2020). Concerning the study at large: Peripheral blood was collected at initial diagnosis, before any treatment. To identify TCR V-J signatures that set the groups apart, the researchers used a discovery cohort of 95 to 100 patients, made up of 43 with Graves' ophthalmopathy and about 60 with stable Graves' hyperthyroidism. Prospective prediction of ophthalmopathy was tested in an independent validation cohort consisting of some 20 hyperthyroidism patients and over 15 patients who later progressed to ophthalmopathy. The 85 to 100 discovery patients were randomly split 7:3 into training and test sets. The study also compared thyroid tissue and blood T-cell repertoires from over 5 Graves' hyperthyroidism patients. After blood sampling, hyperthyroidism patients were treated with methimazole at a starting dose of 30 mg daily, and ophthalmopathy patients were treated with high-dose intravenous methylprednisolone. TCR Vbeta CDR3 sequencing of 120 to 150 peripheral blood samples (roughly 41 ophthalmopathy, 75 hyperthyroidism and approximately 17 progressor patients) is reported in the paper. On the study overall, not on this receptor specifically: Sample size was not statistically predetermined, and investigators were not blinded to group allocation. In validation, progression to ophthalmopathy was predicted by the model with almost 71% sensitivity and 72% to 80% specificity, a median of approximately 7.1 months before onset. Most expanded thyroid clonotypes (frequency above 0.001) were also detected in blood, a finding suggesting that blood repertoires may reflect thyroid immune responses. In cross-validation, a model built on a 13 V-J signature told ophthalmopathy apart from stable hyperthyroidism with 87.88% sensitivity and approximately 84% specificity, and in testing the same model reached 80%/75%.

A remark on this clonotype: Its binding antigen is unknown. The missing conserved phenylalanine or tryptophan at the end of this CDR3 makes a read error likely.

CDR1 and CDR2, per the germline V gene (reference sequence), are SEHNR and FQNEAQ. From its first to its last residue, the CDR3 has 14 amino acids. Left in the record is the CDR3 DNA by itself, 42 bases read in frame from the first base. V lost 2 bases and J lost 3 bases, and the count of bases not matched to a germline gene is 3. Ophthalmopathy patients had moderately to severely active disease, Clinical Activity Score of at least 3, NOSPECS grade of at least 4, and duration under 3 months. Any patient with an uncontrolled infection, another autoimmune disease, pregnancy or lactation was excluded. Diagnoses relied on clinical symptoms, serum thyroxine and TRAb, thyroid ultrasound and orbital computed tomography. PBMCs were isolated from about 10 ml of fresh peripheral blood by Ficoll-Paque density gradient centrifugation. Total RNA was extracted with Trizol reagent, and quality was checked on an Agilent 2100 Bioanalyzer.

The TCR beta CDR3 regions were amplified from RNA transcripts. The first round of RT-PCR for the TCR CDR3 was performed with the HTBI primer set and the Qiagen OneStep RT-PCR kit. Libraries were constructed in a second round of multiplex PCR, after which size selection and purification were carried out. Sequencing of the libraries was done on an Illumina HiSeq2000 using paired-end 100 bp reads. Concerning the study's data processing: SOAPnuke was used to process the raw data, with reads discarded if the reads contained adapters or uncalled bases, had a mean Phred below 15, or lacked an exact constant-primer or identifier match. High-quality paired reads were merged with COPE v1.2.5, and unique nucleotide sequences were defined as clonotypes. Clonotypes were aligned to IMGT TRBV, TRBD and TRBJ reference segments using MiTCR v1.1. The analysis was restricted to V-J combinations with a frequency above 0.0001, which together covered 98% to 99.2% of the repertoires. A TCS score was defined as the ratio between F50 (clonal expansion) and ExV (chaos), using BLOSUM62-based TCRdist between CDR3 peptides within each V-J. Welch's t-statistics and random forest reduced fewer than 600 V-J features to roughly 13, which were used in a naive Bayes classifier (R e1071). TCRdb ran its own pipeline on the public reads, namely fastp trimming at Q25 and MiXCR clone calling, and kept in-frame beta chains. For every CDR3 protein sequence, its rows merge into one entry that carries the most common genes and DNA. The V and J calls reflect TCRdb's pipeline rather than the authors' work. The sample includes about 410,000 distinct CDR3 sequences, with approximately 15% observed a single time. Roughly an eighth of the sample rests with the top ten.

The sequencing input was blood. The rearrangement joined TRBV7-9 to TRBJ1-1; 7 central bases correspond to TRBD1. This TCR was sampled from a man in his late teens or twenties with Graves' ophthalmopathy. For the CDR3, the sequence is CASSLSGGHTEAFS. The sequence in DNA is TGTGCCAGCAGCTTATCAGGGGGGCACACTGAAGCTTTCTCT.